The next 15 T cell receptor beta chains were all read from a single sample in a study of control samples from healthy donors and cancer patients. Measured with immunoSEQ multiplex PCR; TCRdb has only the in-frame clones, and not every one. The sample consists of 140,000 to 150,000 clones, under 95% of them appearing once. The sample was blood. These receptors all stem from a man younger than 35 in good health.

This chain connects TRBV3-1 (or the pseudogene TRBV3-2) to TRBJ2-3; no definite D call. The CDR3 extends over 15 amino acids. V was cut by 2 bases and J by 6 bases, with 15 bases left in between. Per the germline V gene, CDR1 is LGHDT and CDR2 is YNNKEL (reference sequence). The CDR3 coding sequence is TGTGCCAGCAGCCAAAGACTTAACCGGATGGATACGCAGTATTTT. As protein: CASSQRLNRMDTQYF.

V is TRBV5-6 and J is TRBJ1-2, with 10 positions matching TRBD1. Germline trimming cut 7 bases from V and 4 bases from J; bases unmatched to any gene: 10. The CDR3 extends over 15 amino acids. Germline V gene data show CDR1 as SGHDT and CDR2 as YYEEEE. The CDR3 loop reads CASRTGGVGGYGYTF. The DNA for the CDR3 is TGTGCCAGCCGGACAGGGGGTGTCGGTGGCTATGGCTACACCTTC.

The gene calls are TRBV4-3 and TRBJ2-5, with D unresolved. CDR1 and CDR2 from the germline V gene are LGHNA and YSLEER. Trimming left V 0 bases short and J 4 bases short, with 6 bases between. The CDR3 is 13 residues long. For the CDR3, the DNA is TGCGCCAGCAGCCAAGAGCTCCGAGAGACCCAGTACTTC. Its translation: CASSQELRETQYF.

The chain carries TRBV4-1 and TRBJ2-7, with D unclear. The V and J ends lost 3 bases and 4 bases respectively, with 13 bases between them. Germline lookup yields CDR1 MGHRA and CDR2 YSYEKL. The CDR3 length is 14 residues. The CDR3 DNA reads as TGCGCCAGCAGCCAGGTTCAGGTGGCGTACGAGCAGTACTTC. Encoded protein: CASSQVQVAYEQYF.

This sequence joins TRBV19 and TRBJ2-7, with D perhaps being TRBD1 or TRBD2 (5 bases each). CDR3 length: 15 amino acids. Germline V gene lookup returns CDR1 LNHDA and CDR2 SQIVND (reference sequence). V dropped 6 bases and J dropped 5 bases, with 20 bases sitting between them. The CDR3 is CASSMGRWESNEQYF. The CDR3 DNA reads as TGTGCCAGTAGCATGGGACGCTGGGAATCCAACGAGCAGTACTTC.

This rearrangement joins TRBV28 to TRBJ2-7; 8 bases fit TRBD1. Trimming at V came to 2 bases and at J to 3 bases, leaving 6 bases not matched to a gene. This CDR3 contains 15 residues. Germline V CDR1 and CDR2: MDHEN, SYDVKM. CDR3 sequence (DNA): TGTGCCAGCAGTTTAAGGGCAGGGGGCTTCTACGAGCAGTACTTC. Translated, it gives CASSLRAGGFYEQYF.

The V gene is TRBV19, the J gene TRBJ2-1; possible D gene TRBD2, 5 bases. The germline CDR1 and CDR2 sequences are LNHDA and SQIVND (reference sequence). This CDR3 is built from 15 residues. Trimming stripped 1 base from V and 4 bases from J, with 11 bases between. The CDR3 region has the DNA TGTGCCAGTAGTATAGGAGGGTTGGGGTACAATGAGCAGTTCTTC. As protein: CASSIGGLGYNEQFF.

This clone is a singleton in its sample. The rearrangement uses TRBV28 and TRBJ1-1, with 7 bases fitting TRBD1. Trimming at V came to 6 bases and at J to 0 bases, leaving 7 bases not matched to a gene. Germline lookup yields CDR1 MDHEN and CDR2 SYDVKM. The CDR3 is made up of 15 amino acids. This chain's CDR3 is CASRHRGALNTEAFF. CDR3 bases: TGTGCCAGCAGGCACAGGGGAGCACTGAACACTGAAGCTTTCTTT.

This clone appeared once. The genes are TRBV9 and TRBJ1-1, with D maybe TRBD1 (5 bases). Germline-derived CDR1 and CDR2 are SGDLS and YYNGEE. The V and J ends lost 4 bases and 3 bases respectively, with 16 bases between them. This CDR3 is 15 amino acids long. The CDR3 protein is CASSPGTAWYTEAFF. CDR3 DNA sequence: TGTGCCAGCAGCCCTGGGACGGCCTGGTACACTGAAGCTTTCTTT.

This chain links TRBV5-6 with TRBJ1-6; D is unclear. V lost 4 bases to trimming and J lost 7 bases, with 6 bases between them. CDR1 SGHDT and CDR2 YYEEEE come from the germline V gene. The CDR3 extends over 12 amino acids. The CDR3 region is CASSLKNSPLHF. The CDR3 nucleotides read TGTGCCAGCAGCCTAAAAAATTCACCCCTCCACTTT.

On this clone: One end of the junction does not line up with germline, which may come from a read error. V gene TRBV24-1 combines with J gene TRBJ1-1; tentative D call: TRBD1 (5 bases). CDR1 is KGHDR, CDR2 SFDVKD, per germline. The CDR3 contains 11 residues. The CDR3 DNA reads TGTGCCACCAGTGGTAAGGCAGGGTGGCTCTTT. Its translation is CATSGKAGWLF.

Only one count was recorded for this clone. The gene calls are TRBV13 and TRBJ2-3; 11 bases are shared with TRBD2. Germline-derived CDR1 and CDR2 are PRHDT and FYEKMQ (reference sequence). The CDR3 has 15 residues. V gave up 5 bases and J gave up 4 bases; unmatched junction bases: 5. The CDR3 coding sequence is TGTGCCAGCAGCCAACTAGCGGGAGTTGCAGATACGCAGTATTTT. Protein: CASSQLAGVADTQYF.

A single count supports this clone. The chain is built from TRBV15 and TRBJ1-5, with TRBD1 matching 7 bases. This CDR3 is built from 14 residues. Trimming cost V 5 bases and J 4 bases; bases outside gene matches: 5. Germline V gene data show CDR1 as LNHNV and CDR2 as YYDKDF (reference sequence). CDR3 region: CATSWTGLNQPQHF. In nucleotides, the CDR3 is TGTGCCACCAGCTGGACAGGCCTGAATCAGCCCCAGCATTTT.

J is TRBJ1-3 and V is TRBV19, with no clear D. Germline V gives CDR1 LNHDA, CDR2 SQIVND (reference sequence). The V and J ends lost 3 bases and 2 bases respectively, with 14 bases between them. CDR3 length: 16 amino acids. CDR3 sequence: CASSIYQSGTGNTIYF. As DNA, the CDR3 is TGTGCCAGTAGTATCTACCAAAGTGGGACTGGAAACACCATATATTTT.

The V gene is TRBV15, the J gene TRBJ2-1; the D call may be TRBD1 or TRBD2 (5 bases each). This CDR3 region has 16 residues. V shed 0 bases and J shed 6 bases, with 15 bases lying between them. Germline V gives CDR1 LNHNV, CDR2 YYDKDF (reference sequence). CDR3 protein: CATSRDRGGGINEQFF. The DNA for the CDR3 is TGTGCCACCAGCAGAGATCGGGGTGGGGGAATCAATGAGCAGTTCTTC.